This TCR beta chain comes out of a study of cytomegalovirus exposure and HLA in healthy donors. Study conclusions and caveats: In a later analysis, most CMV-associated TCR beta chains appeared HLA-restricted. In an earlier analysis, in some 600 donors, most V segments appeared productive either ~90% or ~30% of the time. Across all donors, roughly uniform sequencing depth was an assumption of the presence/absence analyses. Whilst most TCR sequences proved rare, a subset of public TCRs occurred across many donors.

In regard to this clone: Its antigen is not identified.

Researchers ran the PCR with 60 Vbeta and 13 Jbeta primers. Clones were read by immunoSEQ multiplex PCR, and TCRdb kept only the in-frame ones, dropping some. This sample has around 180,000 clones, with roughly four fifths found just once. The receptor's source is a girl aged 5-17 years in good health and CMV-seropositive. The sample comprised PBMCs.

DNA of the CDR3: TGTGCCAGCTCAAAAGACAGCTCCTACGAGCAGTACTTC. It codes for CASSKDSSYEQYF. The chain links TRBV18 to TRBJ2-7; tentatively, D is TRBD1 (5 bases). The CDR3 spans 13 residues. V was shortened by 5 bases and J by 0 bases, with 8 bases between the two germline ends. Germline loops: CDR1 KGHSH, CDR2 LQKENI.